This record looks at one T cell receptor beta chain sequence and its context. The authors' processing: By means of reference gene primer amplification, nucleated cell counts were estimated. The protocol was immunoSEQ multiplex PCR, while the TCRdb copy is restricted to in-frame clones and leaves out a portion. Clone size and the V and J calls come from that table; the DNA yielded D and trimming. This table holds 95,000 to 150,000 clones, approximately 90% found once. V was clipped by 2 bases and J by 4 bases; unmatched bases: 7. Per germline, CDR1 MNHEY and CDR2 SVGAGI. There are 16 residues in the CDR3. The source of the sample is a study of blood T cell repertoires in COVID-19. Study-level background: Acute and convalescent COVID-19 samples came from the United States, Italy and Spain. Nucleic acid was either cDNA or gDNA, and it came from T cells, B-cell-depleted T cells, or PBMCs.

The TCR was taken from a woman between 45 and 60 years old with acute or convalescent COVID-19. J is TRBJ1-2 and V is TRBV6-5; 10 nucleotides match TRBD1. Sequencing used peripheral blood. The CDR3 sequence is CASSYGTGVEAYGYTF. CDR3 DNA sequence: TGTGCCAGCAGTTACGGGACAGGGGTGGAGGCCTATGGCTACACCTTC.